What follows is one TCR beta chain and its context. Its antigen is currently unknown. A single record per CDR3 protein comes from TCRdb applying MiXCR to the reads. The table has about 71,000 distinct CDR3 sequences, roughly 20% seen once. This sample was included in a study of type 1 regulatory T cells. Overall study: An in vitro protocol generated T-allo10, a Tr1-enriched, alloantigen-specific CD4 T cell product.

Study-wide points: Compared with non-Tr1 cells, Tr1 cells showed a narrower TCR repertoire.

Source material: cultured type 1 regulatory T (Tr1) cells, either the whole culture or a sorted fraction (not recorded which). The receptor was isolated from a human donor in good health.

The CDR3 loop reads CASSLEIFTEAFF. In DNA, the CDR3 is TGTGCCAGCAGTTTAGAAATTTTCACTGAAGCTTTCTTT. The chain is built from TRBV12-3 or TRBV12-4 and TRBJ1-1, with D hard to call. Trimming cost V 1 base and J 4 bases, with 7 bases left between them. The CDR3 has 13 residues.